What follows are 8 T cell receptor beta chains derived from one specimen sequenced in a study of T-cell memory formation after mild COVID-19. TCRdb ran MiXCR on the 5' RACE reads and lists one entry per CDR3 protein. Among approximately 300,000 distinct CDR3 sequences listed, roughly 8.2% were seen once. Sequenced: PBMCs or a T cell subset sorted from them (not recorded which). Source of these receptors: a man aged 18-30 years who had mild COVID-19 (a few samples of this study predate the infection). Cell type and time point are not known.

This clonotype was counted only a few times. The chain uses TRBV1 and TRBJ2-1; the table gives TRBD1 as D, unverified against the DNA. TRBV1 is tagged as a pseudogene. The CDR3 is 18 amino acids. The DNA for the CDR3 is TGCACCAGCAGCCAAGAAAGTGGTAGGCAGGGTATTGTCAATGAGCAGTTCTTC. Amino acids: CTSSQESGRQGIVNEQFF.

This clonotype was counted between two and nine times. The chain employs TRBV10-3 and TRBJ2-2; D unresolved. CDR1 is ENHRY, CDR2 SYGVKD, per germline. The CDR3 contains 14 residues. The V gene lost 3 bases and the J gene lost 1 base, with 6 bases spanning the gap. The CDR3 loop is CAISERVNTGELFF. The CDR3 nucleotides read TGTGCCATCAGTGAAAGGGTGAACACCGGGGAGCTGTTTTTT.

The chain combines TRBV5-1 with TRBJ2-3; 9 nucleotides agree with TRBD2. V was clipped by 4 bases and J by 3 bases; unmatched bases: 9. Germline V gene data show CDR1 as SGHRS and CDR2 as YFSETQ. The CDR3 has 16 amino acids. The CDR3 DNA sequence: TGCGCCAGCAGCGGTGGGGCTAGCGGGGAGACAGATACGCAGTATTTT. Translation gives CASSGGASGETDTQYF.

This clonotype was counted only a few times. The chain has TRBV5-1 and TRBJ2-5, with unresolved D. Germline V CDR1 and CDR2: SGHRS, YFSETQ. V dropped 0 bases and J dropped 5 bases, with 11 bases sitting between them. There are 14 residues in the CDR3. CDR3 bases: TGCGCCAGCAGCTTGGTGCCAGACGATGAGACCCAGTACTTC. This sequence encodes CASSLVPDDETQYF.

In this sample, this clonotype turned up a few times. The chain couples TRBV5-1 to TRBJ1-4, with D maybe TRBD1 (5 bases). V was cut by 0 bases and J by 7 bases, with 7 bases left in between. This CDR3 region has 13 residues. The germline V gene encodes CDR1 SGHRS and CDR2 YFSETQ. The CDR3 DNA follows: TGCGCCAGCAGCTTGGCGGGGGGTGAAAAACTGTTTTTT. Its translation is CASSLAGGEKLFF.

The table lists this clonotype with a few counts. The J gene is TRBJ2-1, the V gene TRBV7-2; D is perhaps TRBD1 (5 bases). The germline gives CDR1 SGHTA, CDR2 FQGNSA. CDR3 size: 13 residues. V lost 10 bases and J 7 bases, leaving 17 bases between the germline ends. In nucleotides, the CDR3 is TGTGCCACTGCCCAGGGAAATGAAAATGAGCAGTTCTTC. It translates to CATAQGNENEQFF. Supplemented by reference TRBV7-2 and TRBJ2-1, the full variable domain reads GAGVSQSPSNKVTEKGKDVELRCDPISGHTALYWYRQSLGQGLEFLIYFQGNSAPDKSGLPSDRFSAERTGGSVSTLTIQRTQQEDSAVYLCATAQGNENEQFFGPGTRLTVL.

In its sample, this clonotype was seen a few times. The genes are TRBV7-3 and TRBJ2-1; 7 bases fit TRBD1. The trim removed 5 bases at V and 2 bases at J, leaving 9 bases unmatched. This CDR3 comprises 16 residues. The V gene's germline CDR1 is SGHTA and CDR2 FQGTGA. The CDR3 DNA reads TGTGCCAGCAGCAAGAACTCCGGGACAGCCTACAATGAGCAGTTCTTC. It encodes CASSKNSGTAYNEQFF. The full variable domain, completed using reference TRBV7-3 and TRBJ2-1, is GAGVSQTPSNKVTEKGKYVELRCDPISGHTALYWYRQSLGQGPEFLIYFQGTGAADDSGLPNDRFFAVRPEGSVSTLKIQRTERGDSAVYLCASSKNSGTAYNEQFFGPGTRLTVL.

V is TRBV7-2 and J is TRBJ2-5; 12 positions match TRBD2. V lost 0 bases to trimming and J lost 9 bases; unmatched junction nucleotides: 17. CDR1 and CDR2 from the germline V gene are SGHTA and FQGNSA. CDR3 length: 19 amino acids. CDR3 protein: CASSLASNPGTSGRPSQYF. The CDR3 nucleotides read TGTGCCAGCAGCTTAGCCTCGAACCCCGGGACTAGCGGGCGACCGTCCCAGTACTTC.